The 17 T cell receptor beta chains reported below all come from one sample, sequenced in a study of monozygotic twins with cystic fibrosis (dated by TCRdb to about 2021). Receptor libraries were prepared by the immunoSEQ multiplex PCR assay. Here the immuneACCESS table is served through TCRdb, limited to in-frame sequences with V and J called. Missing clones are a known gap in these copies; in checked studies unresolved V genes cover under half, and the rest lacks a known reason. This sample holds more than 11,000 clones; roughly nine tenths were observed only once. Less than 0.8% of the sample comes from the top ten. The sample consisted of blood. The receptors here all came from a boy younger than 18 with cystic fibrosis.

The rearrangement links TRBV5-6 to TRBJ2-1; D not certain. The CDR3 spans 19 residues. The germline V gene encodes CDR1 SGHDT and CDR2 YYEEEE. With 1 base removed from V and 0 bases from J, the gap between germline ends came to 20 bases. This chain's CDR3 is CASSLFVWQNIFSYNEQFF. The CDR3 DNA reads TGTGCCAGCAGCTTGTTCGTTTGGCAGAACATATTCTCCTACAATGAGCAGTTCTTC.

The chain employs TRBV20-1 and TRBJ2-3; D remains ambiguous. V gave up 1 base and J gave up 5 bases, with 4 bases separating them. The CDR3 totals 11 residues. CDR1 is DFQATT and CDR2 is SNEGSKA in the germline V gene (reference sequence). The CDR3 DNA is TGCAGTGCTAGAGGGCGAGATACGCAGTATTTT. Translated, it gives CSARGRDTQYF.

CDR3 sequence (DNA): TGCGCCAGCAGCCAAGCAGGGGAGTGGGGAGAGCTGTTTTTT. Protein product: CASSQAGEWGELFF. The chain uses TRBV4-1 and TRBJ2-2, with D possibly TRBD1 on 6 matching bases. V was cut by 1 base and J by 11 bases, with 14 bases left in between. The CDR3 runs 14 residues. Germline assignment: CDR1 MGHRA and CDR2 YSYEKL.

This clone was recorded once. The J gene is TRBJ2-2, the V gene TRBV5-1, with D possibly being TRBD2 (6 bases). The CDR3 length is 15 residues. Trimming removed 4 bases from V and 3 bases from J, with 13 bases in between. CDR1 and CDR2 (germline): SGHRS, YFSETQ. The CDR3 DNA reads TGCGCCAGCAGCGGGCCCTGGGGGGACACCGGGGAGCTGTTTTTT. Translating gives CASSGPWGDTGELFF. Variable domain in full (rest from reference TRBV5-1 and TRBJ2-2): KAGVTQTPRYLIKTRGQQVTLSCSPISGHRSVSWYQQTPGQGLQFLFEYFSETQRNKGNFPGRFSGRQFSNSRSEMNVSTLELGDSALYLCASSGPWGDTGELFFGEGSRLTVL.

The J gene is TRBJ1-1, the V gene TRBV10-2; D remains unclear. Germline V gene sequence: CDR1 WSHSY, CDR2 SAAADI. This CDR3 region has 12 residues. Trimming took 2 bases from V and 0 from J, leaving 1 base between them. The CDR3: CASSELNTEAFF. The CDR3 nucleotides read TGCGCCAGCAGTGAGCTGAACACTGAAGCTTTCTTT.

The chain has TRBV2 and TRBJ2-5; tentative D call: TRBD1 (6 bases). CDR3 size: 18 residues. CDR1 is SNHLY and CDR2 is FYNNEI in the germline V gene. The V gene lost 3 bases and the J gene lost 1 base, with 21 bases spanning the gap. The CDR3 nucleotides read TGTGCCAGCAGTGACGCCCGGGCAGGGGCGCAATTCCAAGAGACCCAGTACTTC. Translating it yields CASSDARAGAQFQETQYF.

The table lists this clone with a count of one. The CDR3 region is CASSLWGGLKETQYF. The CDR3 nucleotides read TGTGCCAGCAGCTTATGGGGGGGCTTGAAAGAGACCCAGTACTTC. The chain carries TRBV7-3 and TRBJ2-5, with D perhaps matching TRBD2 (7 bases). The germline V and J ends were trimmed by 2 bases and 3 bases, with 13 bases remaining between them. The CDR3 is 15 amino acids. Germline values: CDR1 SGHTA, CDR2 FQGTGA.

The chain links TRBV18 to TRBJ2-2; D gene uncertain. Germline CDR1 reads KGHSH; CDR2 reads LQKENI. The CDR3 consists of 13 residues. Trimming pared 2 bases from V and 3 bases from J, leaving 4 bases between. This CDR3 is CASSPDHTGELFF. The CDR3 region has the DNA TGTGCCAGCTCACCAGATCACACCGGGGAGCTGTTTTTT.

The V call is TRBV4-1, the J call TRBJ1-2, with D uncertain. V dropped 0 bases and J dropped 0 bases, with 14 bases sitting between them. This CDR3 region has 17 residues. Germline V gene data show CDR1 as MGHRA and CDR2 as YSYEKL. The CDR3 nucleotides are TGCGCCAGCAGCCAAGATCAGGAAATCCGAGCTAACTATGGCTACACCTTC. This gives the protein CASSQDQEIRANYGYTF.

This chain connects TRBV14 to TRBJ2-5; 7 bases are a match to TRBD2. The J call is in doubt because the DNA end fits TRBJ2-7 better. The CDR3 sequence is 13 residues long. Germline CDR1 and CDR2: SGHDN and FVKESK. The CDR3 nucleotides read TGTGCCAGCAGCCCTTGGGGGGAGGGCGAGCAGTACTTC. Protein product: CASSPWGEGEQYF.

This chain links TRBV4-2 with TRBJ2-7; D is unresolved. The germline gives CDR1 LGHNA, CDR2 YNFKEQ. Trimming stripped 0 bases from V and 0 bases from J, with 12 bases between. This CDR3 is built from 16 residues. Written as DNA, the CDR3 is TGTGCCAGCAGCCAAGATTGGACGGTTAGCTCCTACGAGCAGTACTTC. Protein product: CASSQDWTVSSYEQYF.

V is TRBV2 and J is TRBJ2-5, with D tentatively TRBD2 (6 bases). Trimming pared 7 bases from V and 7 bases from J, leaving 19 bases between. Germline V CDR1 and CDR2: SNHLY, FYNNEI. This CDR3 has 14 amino acids. CDR3 nucleotide sequence: TGTGCCAGCACCCCCGTAGGGCGGGAAGCGACCCAGTACTTC. This sequence encodes CASTPVGREATQYF.

In its sample, this clone was seen a few times. This rearrangement joins TRBV7-8 to TRBJ1-6, with 9 bases fitting TRBD1. J was trimmed by 7 bases and V by 5 bases; bases with no gene match: 6. The CDR3 loop spans 15 amino acids. CDR1 is SGHVS and CDR2 is FQNEAQ in the germline V gene. The DNA for the CDR3 is TGTGCCAGCAGCGAACAGACAGGGGGGAATTCACCCCTCCACTTT. This codes for CASSEQTGGNSPLHF. Complete variable domain (other parts from reference TRBV7-8 and TRBJ1-6): GAGVSQSPRYKVAKRGQDVALRCDPISGHVSLFWYQQALGQGPEFLTYFQNEAQLDKSGLPSDRFFAERPEGSVSTLKIQRTQQEDSAVYLCASSEQTGGNSPLHFGNGTRLTVT.

V and J are TRBV1 and TRBJ2-1; TRBD2, as called in the table, went unchecked against the DNA. TRBV1 is a recognized pseudogene. This CDR3 has 16 residues. The CDR3 protein is CTSSHQGLAGVNEQFF. In nucleotides, the CDR3 is TGCACCAGCAGCCACCAGGGACTAGCGGGAGTTAATGAGCAGTTCTTC.

The chain links TRBV5-8 to TRBJ1-5; no clear D. Trimming left V 2 bases short and J 4 bases short, with 7 bases between. The CDR3 has 13 amino acids. CDR1 and CDR2 from the germline V gene are SGHTS and YDEGEE. In DNA, the CDR3 is TGTGCCAGCAGCTTAAGCAGGAATCAGCCCCAGCATTTT. Encoded protein: CASSLSRNQPQHF. The variable domain in full, completed from reference TRBV5-8 and TRBJ1-5, reads EAGVTQSPTHLIKTRGQQATLRCSPISGHTSVYWYQQALGLGLQFLLWYDEGEERNRGNFPPRFSGRQFPNYSSELNVNALELEDSALYLCASSLSRNQPQHFGDGTRLSIL.

The chain uses TRBV7-9 and TRBJ2-1, with 9 nucleotides matching TRBD2. This CDR3 has 16 residues. Trimming at V came to 0 bases and at J to 4 bases, leaving 4 bases not matched to a gene. Germline CDR1 is SEHNR and CDR2 is FQNEAQ (reference sequence). The CDR3 sequence: CASSLALAGSYNEQFF. In DNA, the CDR3 is TGTGCCAGCAGCTTAGCGCTAGCGGGATCTTACAATGAGCAGTTCTTC.

The chain uses TRBV10-2 and TRBJ1-5, with D possibly being TRBD1 (6 bases). CDR1 is WSHSY and CDR2 is SAAADI in the germline V gene. This CDR3 comprises 13 residues. V lost 8 bases and J 6 bases, leaving 14 bases between the germline ends. The CDR3 coding sequence is TGCGCCAGCCAGGACAGAATAAGTCAGCCCCAGCATTTT. It translates to CASQDRISQPQHF.